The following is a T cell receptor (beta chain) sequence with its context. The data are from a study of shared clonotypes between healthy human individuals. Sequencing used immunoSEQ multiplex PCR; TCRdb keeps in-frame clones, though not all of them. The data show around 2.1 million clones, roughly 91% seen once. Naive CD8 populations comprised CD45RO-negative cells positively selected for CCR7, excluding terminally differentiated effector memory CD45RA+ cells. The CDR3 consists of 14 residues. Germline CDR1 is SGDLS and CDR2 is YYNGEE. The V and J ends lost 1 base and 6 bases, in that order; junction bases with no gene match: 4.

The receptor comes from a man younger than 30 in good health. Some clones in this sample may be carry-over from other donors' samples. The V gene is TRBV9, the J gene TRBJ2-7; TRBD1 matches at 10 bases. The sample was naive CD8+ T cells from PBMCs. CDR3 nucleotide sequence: TGTGCCAGCAGCGTATCCGGGACAGGGGCCGAGCAGTACTTC. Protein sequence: CASSVSGTGAEQYF.